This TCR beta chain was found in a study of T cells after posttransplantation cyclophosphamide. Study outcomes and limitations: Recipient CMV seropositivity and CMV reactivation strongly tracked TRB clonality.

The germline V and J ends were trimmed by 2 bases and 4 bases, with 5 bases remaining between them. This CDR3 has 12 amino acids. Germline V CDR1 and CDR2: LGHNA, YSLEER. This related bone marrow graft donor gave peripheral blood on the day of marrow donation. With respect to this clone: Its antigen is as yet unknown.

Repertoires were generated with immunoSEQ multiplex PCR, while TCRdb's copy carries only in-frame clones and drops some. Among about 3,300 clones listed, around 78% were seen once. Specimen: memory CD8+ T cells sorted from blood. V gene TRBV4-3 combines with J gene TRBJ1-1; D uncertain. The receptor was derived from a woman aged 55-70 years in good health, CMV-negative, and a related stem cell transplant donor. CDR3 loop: CASSQRGTEAFF. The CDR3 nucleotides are TGCGCCAGCAGCCAACGCGGCACTGAAGCTTTCTTT.